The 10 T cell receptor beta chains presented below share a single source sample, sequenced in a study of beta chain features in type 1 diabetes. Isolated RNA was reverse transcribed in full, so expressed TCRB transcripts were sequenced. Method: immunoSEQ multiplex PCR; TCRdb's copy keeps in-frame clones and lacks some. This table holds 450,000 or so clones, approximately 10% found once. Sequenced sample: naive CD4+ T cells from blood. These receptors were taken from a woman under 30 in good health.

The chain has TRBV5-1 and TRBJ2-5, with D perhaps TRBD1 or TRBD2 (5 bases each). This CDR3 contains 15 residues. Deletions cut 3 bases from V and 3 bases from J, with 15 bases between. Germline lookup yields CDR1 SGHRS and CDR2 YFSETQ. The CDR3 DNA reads TGCGCCAGCAGCTCGCGAGGGGAGACAAAAGAGACCCAGTACTTC. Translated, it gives CASSSRGETKETQYF.

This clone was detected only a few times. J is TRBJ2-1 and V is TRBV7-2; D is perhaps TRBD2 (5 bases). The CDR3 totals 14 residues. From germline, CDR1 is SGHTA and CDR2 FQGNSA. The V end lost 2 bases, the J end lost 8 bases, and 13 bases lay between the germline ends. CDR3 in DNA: TGTGCCAGCAGCTTACGTCTAGCTGACTATGAGCAGTTCTTC. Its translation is CASSLRLADYEQFF.

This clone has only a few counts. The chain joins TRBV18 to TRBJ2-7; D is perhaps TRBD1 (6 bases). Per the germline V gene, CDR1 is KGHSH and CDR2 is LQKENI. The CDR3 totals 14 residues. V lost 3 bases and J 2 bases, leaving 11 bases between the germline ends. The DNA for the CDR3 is TGTGCCAGCTCACCTTCAACAGGGACCTACGAGCAGTACTTC. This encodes CASSPSTGTYEQYF.

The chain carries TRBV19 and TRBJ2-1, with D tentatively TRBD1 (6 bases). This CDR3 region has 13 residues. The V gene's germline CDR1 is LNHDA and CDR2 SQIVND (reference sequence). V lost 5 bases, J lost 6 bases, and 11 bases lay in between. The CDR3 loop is CASSATGFNEQFF. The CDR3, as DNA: TGTGCCAGTAGTGCCACAGGGTTCAATGAGCAGTTCTTC.

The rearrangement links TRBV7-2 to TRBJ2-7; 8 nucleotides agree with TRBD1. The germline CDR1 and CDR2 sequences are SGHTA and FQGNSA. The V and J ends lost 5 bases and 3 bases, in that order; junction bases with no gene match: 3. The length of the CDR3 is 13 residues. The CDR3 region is CASSNRGYYEQYF. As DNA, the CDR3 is TGTGCCAGCAGCAACAGGGGGTACTACGAGCAGTACTTC.

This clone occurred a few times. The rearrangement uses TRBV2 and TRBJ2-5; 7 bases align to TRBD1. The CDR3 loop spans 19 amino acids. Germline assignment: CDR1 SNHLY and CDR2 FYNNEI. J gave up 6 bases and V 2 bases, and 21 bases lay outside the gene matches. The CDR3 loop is CASSESRGRGYRLRKTQYF. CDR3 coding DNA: TGTGCCAGCAGTGAATCCAGGGGCAGGGGGTATCGACTGAGGAAGACCCAGTACTTC.

CDR3 sequence: CASSPGTGGTEAFF. The CDR3 nucleotides read TGTGCCAGCAGTCCCGGGACAGGGGGCACTGAAGCTTTCTTT. V is TRBV11-2 and J is TRBJ1-1; 11 bases are a match to TRBD1. V was clipped by 6 bases and J by 4 bases; unmatched bases: 4. The CDR3 has 14 residues. Per germline, CDR1 SGHAT and CDR2 FQNNGV.

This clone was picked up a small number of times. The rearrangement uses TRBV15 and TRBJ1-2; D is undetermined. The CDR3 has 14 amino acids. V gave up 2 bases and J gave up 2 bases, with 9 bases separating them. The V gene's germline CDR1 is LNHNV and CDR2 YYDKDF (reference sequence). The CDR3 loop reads CATSRKQRNYGYTF. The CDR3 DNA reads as TGTGCCACCAGCAGAAAGCAAAGAAACTATGGCTACACCTTC.

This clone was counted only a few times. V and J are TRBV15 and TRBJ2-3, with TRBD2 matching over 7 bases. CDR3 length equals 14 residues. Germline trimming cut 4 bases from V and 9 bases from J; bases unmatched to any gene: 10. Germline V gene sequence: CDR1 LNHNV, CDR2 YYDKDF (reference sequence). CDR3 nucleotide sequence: TGTGCCACCAGCAACCGACCCGGGGGGATGACGCAGTATTTT. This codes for CATSNRPGGMTQYF.

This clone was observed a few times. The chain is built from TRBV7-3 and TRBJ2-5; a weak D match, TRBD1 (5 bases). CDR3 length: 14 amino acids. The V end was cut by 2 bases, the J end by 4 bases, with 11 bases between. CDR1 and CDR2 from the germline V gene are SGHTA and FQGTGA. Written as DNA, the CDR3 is TGTGCCAGCAGCTTACAGGGCGGTGGAGAGACCCAGTACTTC. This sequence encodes CASSLQGGGETQYF. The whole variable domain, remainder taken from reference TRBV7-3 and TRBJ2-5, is GAGVSQTPSNKVTEKGKYVELRCDPISGHTALYWYRQSLGQGPEFLIYFQGTGAADDSGLPNDRFFAVRPEGSVSTLKIQRTERGDSAVYLCASSLQGGGETQYFGPGTRLLVL.